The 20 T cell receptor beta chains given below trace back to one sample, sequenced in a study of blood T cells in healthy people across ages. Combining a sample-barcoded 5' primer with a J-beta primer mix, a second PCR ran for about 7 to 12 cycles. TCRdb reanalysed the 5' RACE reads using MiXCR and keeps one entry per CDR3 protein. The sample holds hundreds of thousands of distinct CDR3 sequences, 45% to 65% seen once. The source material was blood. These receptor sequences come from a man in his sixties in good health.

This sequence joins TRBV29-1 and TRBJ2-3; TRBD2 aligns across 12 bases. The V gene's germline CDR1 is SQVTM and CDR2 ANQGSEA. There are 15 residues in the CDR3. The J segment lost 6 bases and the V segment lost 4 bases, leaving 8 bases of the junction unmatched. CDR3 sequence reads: CSVGVLAGGDDTQYF. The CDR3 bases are TGCAGCGTTGGTGTCCTAGCGGGAGGGGACGATACGCAGTATTTT.

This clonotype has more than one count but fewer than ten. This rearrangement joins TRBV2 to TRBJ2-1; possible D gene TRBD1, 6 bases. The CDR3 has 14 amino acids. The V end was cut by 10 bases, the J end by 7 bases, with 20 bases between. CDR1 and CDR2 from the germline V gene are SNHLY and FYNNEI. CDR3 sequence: CATTPVETGNEQFF. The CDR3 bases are TGTGCCACCACTCCCGTAGAAACAGGGAATGAGCAGTTCTTC.

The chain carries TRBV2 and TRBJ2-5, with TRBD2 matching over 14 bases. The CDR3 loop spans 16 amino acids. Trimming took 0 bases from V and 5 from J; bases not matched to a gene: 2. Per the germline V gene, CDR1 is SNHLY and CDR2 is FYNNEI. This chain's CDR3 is CASSEARTSGGETQYF. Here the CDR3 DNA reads TGTGCCAGCAGTGAAGCGCGGACTAGCGGGGGGGAGACCCAGTACTTC.

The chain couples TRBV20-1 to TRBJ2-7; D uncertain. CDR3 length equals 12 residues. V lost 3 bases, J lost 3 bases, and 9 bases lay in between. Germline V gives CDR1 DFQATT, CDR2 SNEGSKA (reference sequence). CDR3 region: CSARVDSYEQYF. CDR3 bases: TGCAGTGCTAGGGTAGATAGCTACGAGCAGTACTTC.

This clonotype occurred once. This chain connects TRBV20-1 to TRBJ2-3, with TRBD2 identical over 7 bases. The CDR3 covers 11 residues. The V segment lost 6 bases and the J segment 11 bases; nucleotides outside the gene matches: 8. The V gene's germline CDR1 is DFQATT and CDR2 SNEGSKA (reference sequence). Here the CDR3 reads CSAPWGGRQYF. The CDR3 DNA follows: TGCAGTGCCCCATGGGGGGGGAGGCAGTATTTT.

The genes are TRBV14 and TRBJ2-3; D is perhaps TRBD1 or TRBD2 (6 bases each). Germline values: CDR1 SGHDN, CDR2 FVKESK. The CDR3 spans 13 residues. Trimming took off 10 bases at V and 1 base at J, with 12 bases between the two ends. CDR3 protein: CATGDWGTDTQYF. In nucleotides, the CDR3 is TGTGCCACAGGGGACTGGGGCACAGATACGCAGTATTTT.

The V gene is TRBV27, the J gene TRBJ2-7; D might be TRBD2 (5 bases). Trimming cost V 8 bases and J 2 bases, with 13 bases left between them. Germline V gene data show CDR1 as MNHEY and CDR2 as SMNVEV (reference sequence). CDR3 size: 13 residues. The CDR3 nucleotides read TGTGCCAGCGAAGCGGTGACGCCCTACGAGCAGTACTTC. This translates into CASEAVTPYEQYF.

The CDR3 DNA reads TGTGCCAGCAGCTTAGTGGAAAAGGAGACCCAGTACTTC. This sequence encodes CASSLVEKETQYF. The chain is built from TRBV11-2 and TRBJ2-7; D is unclear. The better agreement between TRBJ2-5 and the DNA end casts doubt on the J call. Germline assignment: CDR1 SGHAT and CDR2 FQNNGV. There are 13 residues in the CDR3.

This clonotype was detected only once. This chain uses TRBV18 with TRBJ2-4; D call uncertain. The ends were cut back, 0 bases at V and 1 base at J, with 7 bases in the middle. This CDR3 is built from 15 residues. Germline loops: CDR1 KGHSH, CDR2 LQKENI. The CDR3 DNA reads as TGTGCCAGCTCACCACCCCAGAGGGCCAAAAACATTCAGTACTTC. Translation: CASSPPQRAKNIQYF.

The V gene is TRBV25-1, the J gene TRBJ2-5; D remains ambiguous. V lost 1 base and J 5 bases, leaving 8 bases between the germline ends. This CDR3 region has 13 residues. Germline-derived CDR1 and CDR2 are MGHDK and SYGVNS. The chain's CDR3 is CASSEFGIETQYF. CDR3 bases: TGTGCCAGCAGTGAATTTGGGATCGAGACCCAGTACTTC.

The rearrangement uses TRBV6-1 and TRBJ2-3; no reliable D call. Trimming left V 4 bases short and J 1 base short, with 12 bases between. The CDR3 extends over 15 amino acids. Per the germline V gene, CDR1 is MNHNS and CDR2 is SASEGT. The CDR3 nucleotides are TGTGCCAGCAGTGCCCTCGCACCGGGCACAGATACGCAGTATTTT. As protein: CASSALAPGTDTQYF.

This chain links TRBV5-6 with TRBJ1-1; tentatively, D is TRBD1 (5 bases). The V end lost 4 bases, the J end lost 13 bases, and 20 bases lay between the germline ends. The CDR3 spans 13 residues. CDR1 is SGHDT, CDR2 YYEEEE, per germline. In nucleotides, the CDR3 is TGTGCCAGCAGCCGGGCGGGACCACCTATGGATTTCTTT. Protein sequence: CASSRAGPPMDFF.

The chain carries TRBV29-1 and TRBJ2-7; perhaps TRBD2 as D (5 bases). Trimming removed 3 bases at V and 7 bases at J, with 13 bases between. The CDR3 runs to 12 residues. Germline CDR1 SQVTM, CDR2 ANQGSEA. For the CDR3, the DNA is TGCAGCGTTGAGAAGGCCTCGGGGGAGCAGTACTTC. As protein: CSVEKASGEQYF.

The CDR3 reads CASSEGPRNPPYF. CDR3 nucleotide sequence: TGTGCCAGCAGCGAAGGGCCCAGAAACCCCCCGTATTTT. The chain has TRBV7-2 and TRBJ2-3; D is unresolved. The CDR3 has 13 residues. The V end was cut by 5 bases, the J end by 14 bases, with 20 bases between. In germline, CDR1 is SGHTA, CDR2 FQGNSA.

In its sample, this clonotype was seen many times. CDR3 in amino acids: CASSLVVRGNEQFF. DNA of the CDR3: TGTGCCAGCAGCTTAGTGGTCCGCGGGAATGAGCAGTTCTTC. V is TRBV7-9 and J is TRBJ2-1; D is perhaps TRBD2 (5 bases). This CDR3 has 14 residues. V dropped 1 base and J dropped 7 bases, with 11 bases sitting between them. Germline assignment: CDR1 SEHNR and CDR2 FQNEAQ (reference sequence).

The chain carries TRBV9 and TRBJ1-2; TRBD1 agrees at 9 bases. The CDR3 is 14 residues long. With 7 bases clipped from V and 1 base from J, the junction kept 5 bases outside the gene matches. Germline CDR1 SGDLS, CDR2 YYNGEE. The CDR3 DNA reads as TGTGCCAGCTCCCGGACAGGGGATAACTATGGCTACACCTTC. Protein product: CASSRTGDNYGYTF.

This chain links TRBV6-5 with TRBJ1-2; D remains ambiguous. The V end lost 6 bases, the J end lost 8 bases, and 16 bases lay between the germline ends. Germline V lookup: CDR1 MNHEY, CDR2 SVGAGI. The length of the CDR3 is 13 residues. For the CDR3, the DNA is TGTGCCAGCAGCAACAGAAGGACCCAGGGCTACACCTTC. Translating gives CASSNRRTQGYTF.

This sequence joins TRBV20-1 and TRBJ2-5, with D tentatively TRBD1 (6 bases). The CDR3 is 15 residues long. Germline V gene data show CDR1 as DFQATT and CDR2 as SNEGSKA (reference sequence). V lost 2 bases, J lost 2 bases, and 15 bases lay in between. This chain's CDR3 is CSARPSGDWQETQYF. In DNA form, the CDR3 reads TGCAGTGCTAGACCCTCAGGGGATTGGCAAGAGACCCAGTACTTC.

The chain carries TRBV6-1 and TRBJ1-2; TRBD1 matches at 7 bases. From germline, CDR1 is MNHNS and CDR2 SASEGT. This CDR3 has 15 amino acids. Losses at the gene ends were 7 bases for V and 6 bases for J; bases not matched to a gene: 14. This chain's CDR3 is CASTRTGYNLDGYTF. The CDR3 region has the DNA TGTGCCAGCACTCGGACAGGATATAATCTCGATGGCTACACCTTC.

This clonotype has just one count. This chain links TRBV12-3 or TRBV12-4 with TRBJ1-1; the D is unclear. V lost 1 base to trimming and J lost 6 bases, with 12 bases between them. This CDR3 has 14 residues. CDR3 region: CASSLVAGRAEAFF. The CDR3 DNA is TGTGCCAGCAGTTTAGTAGCAGGAAGGGCTGAAGCTTTCTTT.